The 14 T cell receptor beta chains in this list originate from one sample, sequenced in a study of blood T cell repertoires in COVID-19. Repertoires were generated with immunoSEQ multiplex PCR, while TCRdb's copy carries only in-frame clones and drops some. The table lists under 150,000 clones, over 80% of them singletons. The sample consisted of peripheral blood. Every receptor here comes from a man over 45 with active COVID-19.

The chain uses TRBV21-1 and TRBJ2-5; TRBD1 was called by the table and not checked on the DNA. TRBV21-1 is classified as a pseudogene. The CDR3 loop spans 14 amino acids. CDR3 DNA sequence: TGTGCCAGCAGCACTAAGACAGGCGTGGAGACCCAGTACTTC. Protein product: CASSTKTGVETQYF.

This chain connects TRBV19 to TRBJ2-7, with a possible D match to TRBD2 (5 bases). Germline lookup yields CDR1 LNHDA and CDR2 SQIVND (reference sequence). The CDR3 sequence is 14 residues long. The V end lost 5 bases, the J end lost 2 bases, and 13 bases lay between the germline ends. The CDR3 is CASSVGGRTYEQYF. The CDR3 region has the DNA TGTGCCAGTAGTGTGGGCGGGCGGACCTACGAGCAGTACTTC. The complete variable domain, with remaining parts taken from reference TRBV19 and TRBJ2-7, reads DGGITQSPKYLFRKEGQNVTLSCEQNLNHDAMYWYRQDPGQGLRLIYYSQIVNDFQKGDIAEGYSVSREKKESFPLTVTSAQKNPTAFYLCASSVGGRTYEQYFGPGTRLTVT.

This chain connects TRBV3-1 (or the pseudogene TRBV3-2) to TRBJ1-2; D is possibly TRBD1 (6 bases). This CDR3 comprises 15 residues. V lost 2 bases, J lost 7 bases, and 17 bases lay in between. Germline V CDR1 and CDR2: LGHDT, YNNKEL (reference sequence). Here the CDR3 DNA reads TGTGCCAGCAGCCAAATCGCGGGGGGGCGAAGTGGCTACACCTTC. Translation gives CASSQIAGGRSGYTF.

V and J are TRBV7-2 and TRBJ1-4; TRBD1 might be the D (5 bases). Looked up from germline, CDR1 is SGHTA and CDR2 is FQGNSA. This CDR3 comprises 15 residues. Trimming shortened V by 5 bases and J by 8 bases, and 18 bases separated the two germline ends. This CDR3 is CASSRNGGAEEKLFF. The CDR3 DNA follows: TGTGCCAGCAGCCGCAATGGAGGGGCGGAAGAAAAACTGTTTTTT. The whole variable domain, filled in from reference TRBV7-2 and TRBJ1-4, reads GAGVSQSPSNKVTEKGKDVELRCDPISGHTALYWYRQSLGQGLEFLIYFQGNSAPDKSGLPSDRFSAERTGGSVSTLTIQRTQQEDSAVYLCASSRNGGAEEKLFFGSGTQLSVL.

The chain employs TRBV24-1 and TRBJ2-3; 8 nucleotides agree with TRBD1. V shed 5 bases, J shed 5 bases, and the junction held 11 bases outside the gene matches. Germline CDR1 reads KGHDR; CDR2 reads SFDVKD. CDR3 length: 16 residues. This CDR3 reads CATSGSGTGGQDTQYF. The CDR3 coding sequence is TGTGCCACCAGTGGATCCGGGACAGGAGGTCAAGATACGCAGTATTTT.

The gene calls are TRBV3-1 (or the pseudogene TRBV3-2) and TRBJ2-7, with 8 bases matching TRBD2. The ends lost 4 bases at V and 3 bases at J; junction bases unmatched: 14. Looked up from germline, CDR1 is LGHDT and CDR2 is YNNKEL (reference sequence). The CDR3 covers 17 residues. The CDR3 loop is CASSLKGGAGDFYEQYF. Written as DNA, the CDR3 is TGTGCCAGCAGCCTTAAGGGGGGAGCGGGGGATTTCTACGAGCAGTACTTC.

The chain employs TRBV10-3 and TRBJ1-4; possibly TRBD1 for D (5 bases). This CDR3 is 13 amino acids long. Deletions cut 10 bases from V and 2 bases from J, with 11 bases between. Looked up from germline, CDR1 is ENHRY and CDR2 is SYGVKD. This CDR3 is CASTGGTNEKLFF. The CDR3 DNA follows: TGTGCCAGCACAGGTGGTACTAATGAAAAACTGTTTTTT.

In this sample, this clone turned up a few times. The V call is TRBV3-1 (or the pseudogene TRBV3-2), the J call TRBJ2-3; 9 bases align to TRBD2. The CDR3 loop spans 17 amino acids. The V segment lost 4 bases and the J segment 5 bases; nucleotides outside the gene matches: 13. CDR1 and CDR2 (germline): LGHDT, YNNKEL (reference sequence). The CDR3 loop reads CASSPPGAGLALDTQYF. CDR3 bases: TGTGCCAGCAGCCCACCAGGGGCGGGACTAGCTTTAGATACGCAGTATTTT.

The genes are TRBV15 and TRBJ1-4; 8 bases are a match to TRBD1. The CDR3 runs 15 residues. The V gene end was trimmed by 5 bases and the J gene end by 2 bases; junction bases not matched to a gene: 4. CDR1 is LNHNV and CDR2 is YYDKDF in the germline V gene (reference sequence). The CDR3 DNA reads TGTGCCACCAGCCCACGGACAGGGACTAATGAAAAACTGTTTTTT. It codes for CATSPRTGTNEKLFF.

This clone was found many times. The V and J genes are TRBV5-6 and TRBJ2-7; TRBD2 matches at 14 bases. Germline lookup yields CDR1 SGHDT and CDR2 YYEEEE. This CDR3 is 15 amino acids long. J was trimmed by 4 bases and V by 3 bases; bases with no gene match: 3. CDR3 sequence reads: CASSSGLAGGYEQYF. The CDR3, as DNA: TGTGCCAGCAGCTCTGGACTAGCGGGGGGATACGAGCAGTACTTC.

This rearrangement joins TRBV5-1 to TRBJ1-1; unclear D gene. Germline CDR1 SGHRS, CDR2 YFSETQ. The CDR3 runs 16 residues. The ends were cut back, 3 bases at V and 0 bases at J, with 15 bases in the middle. Here the CDR3 reads CASSSTPGNMNTEAFF. Written as DNA, the CDR3 is TGCGCCAGCAGCTCCACTCCAGGAAACATGAACACTGAAGCTTTCTTT.

J is TRBJ2-7 and V is TRBV11-2; 8 bases are a match to TRBD2. From germline, CDR1 is SGHAT and CDR2 FQNNGV. V was pared by 4 bases and J by 6 bases, with 5 bases of the junction left unmatched. This CDR3 is built from 13 residues. In nucleotides, the CDR3 is TGTGCCAGCAGCTCCGGGGGGGAGGGCGAGCAGTACTTC. It is translated as CASSSGGEGEQYF.

This sequence joins TRBV7-8 and TRBJ2-7; 8 nucleotides match TRBD1. Looked up from germline, CDR1 is SGHVS and CDR2 is FQNEAQ. Trimming at V came to 2 bases and at J to 4 bases, leaving 7 bases not matched to a gene. The CDR3 contains 15 residues. The CDR3 DNA follows: TGTGCCAGCAGCTTACAGGGGGCTTTGGCGTACGAGCAGTACTTC. Its translation: CASSLQGALAYEQYF.

On this clone: This CDR3 is missing its conserved last phenylalanine or tryptophan, likely due to a read error. The DNA is left out, because the CDR3 cannot be placed on it with certainty; the CDR3 is given as TCRdb lists it. The chain is built from TRBV6-2 or TRBV6-3 and TRBJ1-5. The CDR3 length equals 13 residues, ends included. Germline V gene lookup returns CDR1 MNHEY and CDR2 SVGEGT. The CDR3 loop is CASSLAAETIRAL.